This entry is about one T cell receptor beta chain. Its antigen is unknown. V was clipped by 2 bases and J by 6 bases; unmatched bases: 6. Looked up from germline, CDR1 is SGHAT and CDR2 is FQDESV (reference sequence). The CDR3 is 14 amino acids. This entry is derived from a study of beta chain bispecific antibodies for T cell cancers. The overall study: Healthy donor T cells cocultured with leukemia lines and bispecific antibodies. The leukemia lines expressed TRBV12-3 (Jurkat) and TRBV5-5 (HPB-ALL).

Libraries carried unique molecular identifiers used for clonotype counts. TCRdb re-analysed the 5' RACE reads in MiXCR, keeping a single row per CDR3 protein. This table holds 20,000 or so distinct CDR3 sequences, over 2% found once. Expansion lasted 2 to 4 days, with either anti-CD3 antibody OKT3 or CD3/CD28 beads. Bispecific antibody was added to roughly 50,000 normal T cells and roughly 50,000 target cells. Findings and caveats of the study: In these mixed samples, most targeted TRBV reads derived from the leukemia cell line.

The chain links TRBV11-1 to TRBJ2-7; 8 bases match TRBD1. The sequenced sample consisted of healthy donor T cells cultured with leukemia cells. The clonotype originates from a human donor in good health. Some clones in this sample may be carry-over from other donors' samples. Here the CDR3 reads CASSLQGANLEQYF. CDR3 sequence (DNA): TGTGCCAGCAGCTTACAGGGGGCGAATCTCGAGCAGTACTTC.